The 24 T cell receptor beta chains presented below share a single source sample, sequenced in a study of cytotoxic CD8 clonotypes in ibrutinib-treated CLL (dated by TCRdb to the early 2020s). Library creation used the immunoSEQ multiplex PCR assay. Sourced from immuneACCESS, this table was stored by TCRdb with only in-frame sequences that have V and J called. A share of the clones is absent; for the studies checked, an unresolved V gene accounts for under half, and the remainder has no known explanation. Within this sample are approximately 32,000 clones, with around 70% of them counted one time only. The leading ten clones occupy around a quarter of the sample. The material sequenced was PBMCs, taken before ibrutinib treatment. The receptors shown here come from a human donor with chronic lymphocytic leukemia.

The CDR3 region is CASQPPGRGNTEAFF. The DNA for the CDR3 is TGTGCCAGCCAACCCCCGGGGAGGGGGAACACTGAAGCTTTCTTT. V is TRBV9 and J is TRBJ1-1; the D gene is possibly TRBD1 (5 bases). Per the germline V gene, CDR1 is SGDLS and CDR2 is YYNGEE. Trimming took 7 bases from V and 1 from J, leaving 17 bases between them. CDR3 length equals 15 residues.

The chain couples TRBV7-2 to TRBJ2-4; D not resolved. The CDR3 totals 12 residues. Germline V gene sequence: CDR1 SGHTA, CDR2 FQGNSA. Trimming took 7 bases from V and 9 from J, leaving 13 bases between them. The CDR3 nucleotides are TGTGCCAGCATAACAGACACTGGCATTCAGTACTTC. This gives the protein CASITDTGIQYF.

This clone has a handful of counts. This chain joins TRBV27 and TRBJ2-1; 9 nucleotides match TRBD2. The CDR3 is 14 amino acids. Trimming at V came to 4 bases and at J to 6 bases, leaving 4 bases not matched to a gene. Per the germline V gene, CDR1 is MNHEY and CDR2 is SMNVEV (reference sequence). CDR3 sequence: CASSSGLAGNEQFF. The CDR3 region has the DNA TGTGCCAGCAGTTCGGGACTAGCAGGCAATGAGCAGTTCTTC.

J is TRBJ2-3 and V is TRBV15; possibly TRBD1 for D (6 bases). CDR3 length: 17 residues. Between the trimmed V and J ends, which lost 1 base and 0 bases, there was a span of 14 bases. Germline V gives CDR1 LNHNV, CDR2 YYDKDF (reference sequence). The DNA for the CDR3 is TGTGCCACCAGCAGAGGATTACAGGGTTCTAGCACAGATACGCAGTATTTT. Amino acid sequence: CATSRGLQGSSTDTQYF. Using reference TRBV15 and TRBJ2-3 for the parts outside the CDR3, the full variable domain is DAMVIQNPRYQVTQFGKPVTLSCSQTLNHNVMYWYQQKSSQAPKLLFHYYDKDFNNEADTPDNFQSRRPNTSFCFLDIRSPGLGDTAMYLCATSRGLQGSSTDTQYFGPGTRLTVL.

This chain uses TRBV2 with TRBJ2-7; D possibly uses TRBD1 or TRBD2 (5 bases each). CDR3 length: 13 amino acids. Germline assignment: CDR1 SNHLY and CDR2 FYNNEI. Trimming removed 8 bases at V and 2 bases at J, with 13 bases between. The DNA for the CDR3 is TGTGCCAGCTGTAGGGACGCCGCCTACGAGCAGTACTTC. Residues: CASCRDAAYEQYF. Variable domain in full (rest from reference TRBV2 and TRBJ2-7): EPEVTQTPSHQVTQMGQEVILRCVPISNHLYFYWYRQILGQKVEFLVSFYNNEISEKSEIFDDQFSVERPDGSNFTLKIRSTKLEDSAMYFCASCRDAAYEQYFGPGTRLTVT.

Only one count was recorded for this clone. J is TRBJ1-2 and V is TRBV9, with D possibly TRBD1 on 6 matching bases. The V end lost 6 bases, the J end lost 1 base, and 16 bases lay between the germline ends. This CDR3 spans 15 amino acids. Germline V gene sequence: CDR1 SGDLS, CDR2 YYNGEE. CDR3 nucleotide sequence: TGTGCCAGCAACACCGGGACACAAAATAACTATGGCTACACCTTC. It is translated as CASNTGTQNNYGYTF.

Details on this clone: Other DNA sequences within the sample encode an identical CDR3. V usage is TRBV4-1 and J usage is TRBJ1-3; D is unresolved. Trimming stripped 0 bases from V and 1 base from J, with 7 bases between. Germline CDR1 is MGHRA and CDR2 is YSYEKL. This CDR3 is 15 amino acids long. CDR3 DNA sequence: TGCGCCAGCAGCCAAGACCCGGCTTCTGGAAACACCATATATTTT. Protein: CASSQDPASGNTIYF.

This chain uses TRBV28 with TRBJ1-2; a weak D match, TRBD1 (6 bases). The length of the CDR3 is 14 residues. V gave up 6 bases and J gave up 6 bases, with 17 bases separating them. Germline lookup yields CDR1 MDHEN and CDR2 SYDVKM. DNA of the CDR3: TGTGCCAGCAGCCCCGGGACAATTCTGGATGGCTACACCTTC. Protein product: CASSPGTILDGYTF.

This clone was found once. V usage is TRBV7-1 and J usage is TRBJ2-7; 7 bases are shared with TRBD2. TRBV7-1 is an open reading frame, and its role is uncertain. This CDR3 is 14 amino acids long. Losses at the gene ends were 4 bases for V and 2 bases for J; bases not matched to a gene: 5. CDR3 amino acids: CASSLRGLAYEQYF. CDR3 coding DNA: TGTGCCAGCAGCTTACGCGGACTAGCCTACGAGCAGTACTTC.

This rearrangement joins TRBV28 to TRBJ2-7, with a tentative D call TRBD2 (5 bases). CDR3 length: 15 amino acids. CDR1 is MDHEN, CDR2 SYDVKM, per germline. Trimming left V 4 bases short and J 3 bases short, with 16 bases between. The CDR3 here is CASSSLGEGLYEQYF. In nucleotides, the CDR3 is TGTGCCAGCAGTTCCCTAGGAGAGGGCCTCTACGAGCAGTACTTC.

This clone showed up just once. This sequence joins TRBV28 and TRBJ2-1; tentatively, D is TRBD2 (6 bases). Trimming took 5 bases from V and 4 from J, leaving 9 bases between them. Germline V gene lookup returns CDR1 MDHEN and CDR2 SYDVKM. The CDR3 covers 13 residues. DNA for the CDR3: TGTGCCAGCAGTACGGGACTGTACAATGAGCAGTTCTTC. Translating gives CASSTGLYNEQFF.

The table lists this clone with a few counts. V and J are TRBV5-4 and TRBJ2-5, with D tentatively TRBD2 (6 bases). Germline lookup yields CDR1 SGHNT and CDR2 YYREEE (reference sequence). CDR3 size: 15 residues. With 2 bases removed from V and 2 bases from J, the gap between germline ends came to 13 bases. The CDR3 loop is CASSFGGPLQETQYF. CDR3 coding DNA: TGTGCCAGCAGCTTCGGGGGACCCTTGCAAGAGACCCAGTACTTC.

The V gene is TRBV19, the J gene TRBJ2-1; D gene unclear. Trimming removed 3 bases at V and 6 bases at J, with 9 bases between. The CDR3 sequence is 13 residues long. The V gene's germline CDR1 is LNHDA and CDR2 SQIVND (reference sequence). The CDR3 spells CASSIFSINEQFF. Written as DNA, the CDR3 is TGTGCCAGTAGTATCTTCAGCATCAATGAGCAGTTCTTC. Combining the CDR3 with reference TRBV19 and TRBJ2-1 gives the whole variable domain DGGITQSPKYLFRKEGQNVTLSCEQNLNHDAMYWYRQDPGQGLRLIYYSQIVNDFQKGDIAEGYSVSREKKESFPLTVTSAQKNPTAFYLCASSIFSINEQFFGPGTRLTVL.

The rearrangement joins TRBV18 to TRBJ1-2; 10 nucleotides line up with TRBD1. The germline CDR1 and CDR2 sequences are KGHSH and LQKENI. This CDR3 region has 13 residues. J was trimmed by 8 bases and V by 0 bases; bases with no gene match: 0. This CDR3 reads CASSPPGQGGYTF. DNA for the CDR3: TGTGCCAGCTCACCACCGGGACAGGGGGGCTACACCTTC. Filled out from reference TRBV18 and TRBJ1-2, the complete variable domain reads NAGVMQNPRHLVRRRGQEARLRCSPMKGHSHVYWYRQLPEEGLKFMVYLQKENIIDESGMPKERFSAEFPKEGPSILRIQQVVRGDSAAYFCASSPPGQGGYTFGSGTRLTVV.

This chain links TRBV6-5 with TRBJ2-1, with D possibly TRBD1 on 6 matching bases. The germline V and J ends were trimmed by 6 bases and 8 bases, with 17 bases remaining between them. The V gene's germline CDR1 is MNHEY and CDR2 SVGAGI. CDR3 length equals 14 residues. The CDR3 sequence is CASSYIGTFDEQFF. CDR3 DNA sequence: TGTGCCAGCAGCTACATCGGGACATTTGATGAGCAGTTCTTC.

This clone was recorded only once. The chain combines TRBV7-2 with TRBJ1-1; weak D call: TRBD1 (6 bases). Trimming took off 5 bases at V and 11 bases at J, with 12 bases between the two ends. The germline V gene has CDR1 SGHTA and CDR2 FQGNSA. CDR3 size: 11 residues. This CDR3 is CASSEQGLAFF. CDR3 DNA: TGTGCCAGCAGCGAACAGGGCCTGGCTTTCTTT.

The chain has TRBV30 and TRBJ2-7; D call uncertain. V shed 0 bases and J shed 0 bases, with 12 bases lying between them. The CDR3 covers 15 residues. Germline V lookup: CDR1 GTSNPN, CDR2 SVGIG (reference sequence). The chain's CDR3 is CAWSVGRSFSYEQYF. In DNA form, the CDR3 reads TGTGCCTGGAGTGTCGGCCGATCATTCTCCTACGAGCAGTACTTC.

In this sample, this clone turned up a few times. The J gene is TRBJ1-2, the V gene TRBV6-4; 7 bases fit TRBD1. The CDR3 runs 13 residues. Germline V gene data show CDR1 as MRHNA and CDR2 as SNTAGT. The V gene end was trimmed by 6 bases and the J gene end by 5 bases; junction bases not matched to a gene: 6. The CDR3 DNA reads TGTGCCAGCAGCGCGGGACAGTTATATGGCTACACCTTC. It specifies CASSAGQLYGYTF.

The rearrangement links TRBV5-6 to TRBJ2-7; 7 nucleotides agree with TRBD2. With V trimmed by 0 bases and J by 0 bases, 6 bases remained unmatched. The CDR3 covers 16 residues. Germline CDR1 SGHDT, CDR2 YYEEEE. The CDR3 protein is CASSLANRGSSYEQYF. The CDR3 DNA reads TGTGCCAGCAGCTTGGCCAATCGCGGGAGCTCCTACGAGCAGTACTTC.

V usage is TRBV11-2 and J usage is TRBJ2-7; TRBD2 matches at 10 bases. V was pared by 5 bases and J by 2 bases, with 3 bases of the junction left unmatched. The V gene's germline CDR1 is SGHAT and CDR2 FQNNGV. The CDR3 contains 14 residues. As DNA, the CDR3 is TGTGCCAGCAGCCTAGGACTAGCGGCCTACGAGCAGTACTTC. Encoded protein: CASSLGLAAYEQYF.

This chain links TRBV19 with TRBJ1-4; D is perhaps TRBD1 (5 bases). The CDR3 is 15 amino acids. The germline V gene encodes CDR1 LNHDA and CDR2 SQIVND (reference sequence). V shed 4 bases and J shed 6 bases, with 15 bases lying between them. The DNA of the CDR3 is TGTGCCAGTAGTAATTTGGGGGGAGGTCATGAAAAACTGTTTTTT. Its protein is CASSNLGGGHEKLFF.

The rearrangement joins TRBV2 to TRBJ1-1; TRBD1 is a possible D gene (5 bases). There are 15 residues in the CDR3. Trimming removed 8 bases at V and 4 bases at J, with 20 bases between. Germline V CDR1 and CDR2: SNHLY, FYNNEI. The CDR3 DNA reads as TGTGCCAGCGTACCGCGTGGGGGGTGGAGCACTGAAGCTTTCTTT. It encodes CASVPRGGWSTEAFF.

V and J are TRBV5-1 and TRBJ1-6; D unclear. V was trimmed by 0 bases and J by 1 base, leaving 8 bases between them. CDR1 is SGHRS and CDR2 is YFSETQ in the germline V gene. The CDR3 extends over 16 amino acids. CDR3 coding DNA: TGCGCCAGCAGCTTGGACTGGGATTCCTATAATTCACCCCTCCACTTT. As protein: CASSLDWDSYNSPLHF. Full variable domain (remainder filled in from reference TRBV5-1 and TRBJ1-6): KAGVTQTPRYLIKTRGQQVTLSCSPISGHRSVSWYQQTPGQGLQFLFEYFSETQRNKGNFPGRFSGRQFSNSRSEMNVSTLELGDSALYLCASSLDWDSYNSPLHFGNGTRLTVT.

This clone was found a few times. The chain has TRBV4-3 and TRBJ2-3; D tentatively reads TRBD1 or TRBD2 (5 bases each). This CDR3 spans 16 amino acids. CDR1 is LGHNA and CDR2 is YSLEER in the germline V gene. With 4 bases removed from V and 0 bases from J, the gap between germline ends came to 14 bases. The CDR3 loop reads CASSPTGRSSTDTQYF. DNA of the CDR3: TGCGCCAGCAGCCCGACGGGACGTTCTAGCACAGATACGCAGTATTTT.